This T cell receptor (beta chain) is drawn from a study of monozygotic twins with inflammatory bowel disease. The unique tags termed UMIs, each holding a 6-nucleotide sample barcode, were added by means of template switching. From the 5' RACE reads, TCRdb lists one entry per CDR3 protein and no DNA. Across approximately 330,000 distinct CDR3 sequences, the top ten clones capture 2% to 2.5% of the sample. Worth noting for this clonotype: Its antigen remains unidentified.

CDR3 length: 14 residues. CDR1 is SGHTA, CDR2 FQGNSA, per germline. Broader study findings: Support for a single strong signal or clonotype associated with IBD was absent. Healthy co-twins, by inverse Simpson, had higher TCRbeta diversity than their siblings with IBD.

The chain is built from TRBV7-2 and TRBJ1-6; the D call of TRBD1 rests on TCRdb alone, since no DNA is present to check it. The TCR was taken from a human donor with ulcerative colitis or Crohn's disease, or a healthy co-twin of an affected twin (not recorded which). Source material: blood. The CDR3 is CASRGTGNWSPLHF.